This T cell receptor (beta chain) was found in a study of T cells after yellow fever vaccination (dated by TCRdb to between 2018 and 2020). Background on the whole study: Libraries from fractions with low cell numbers were prepared with the SMART-Seq v4 Ultra Low Input RNA kit. Bulk TCR alpha and beta repertoires were sequenced longitudinally to track T-cell clones before and after primary and booster YFV17D yellow fever vaccination. Two healthy male donors, one aged 18 to 30 and one aged 30 to 39 years, were included in the cohort. Blood samples were taken at several timepoints before and after primary and secondary immunization, and bulk PBMC replicates and cell subsets were isolated. What the research found in general, with its limitations: A small fraction of clonotypes showed up in both the CD4 and CD8 compartments, probably as a result of convergent recombination. Most clones expanded after primary vaccination (about 95% of CD4 and around 88% of CD8) were re-detected after the booster, suggesting that broad memory maintenance occurred. Computational filtering was required because FACS-sorted repertoires could contain abundant contaminating clonotypes from the bulk population. The secondary T-cell response was weaker than the primary response but faster, peaking on day 5 instead of day 15. Because the study included only two donors, the extent to which the findings can be generalized is limited.

The germline V gene (reference sequence) gives CDR1 as DFQATT and CDR2 as SNEGSKA. The CDR3 starts with the cysteine, ends with the phenylalanine, and has 15 residues. CDR3 DNA is the only sequence kept; it has 45 bases, read in frame from the first base. Ends trimmed: V by 1 base, J by 2 bases; bases unmatched to a gene: 8. The data were produced on an Illumina NovaSeq 6000. TCR cDNA was synthesized by 5'RACE template switching, which introduced a universal primer site and unique molecular identifiers. Priming for cDNA synthesis came from both the TCR alpha and TCR beta constant segments. Two PCR steps were used to amplify libraries, with sample barcodes and sequencing adapters being added in the second step. Libraries were sequenced on Illumina HiSeq 2500 (2x100 bp) or NovaSeq (2x150 bp). The authors' pipeline ran thus. MIGEC was used to demultiplex reads and collapse the reads into UMI consensus sequences, and MiXCR was used for V(D)J alignment. Clonotypes responding to the vaccine were identified with edgeR on replicate PBMC samples, with the criteria of FDR below 0.01 and a log2 fold change above 5 up to day 15. Each bulk clonotype was labeled CD4 or CD8 based on which sequenced repertoire, CD4 or CD8, contained the clonotype at higher abundance. The public reads were reanalyzed by TCRdb: fastp trimming at Q25, MiXCR alignment, in-frame beta chains only. Each record represents a unique CDR3 protein, reported with the most common genes and DNA among its rows. TCRdb's processing, not the study's, gives the V and J calls here. The sample yields fewer than 400,000 distinct CDR3 sequences; around a tenth were counted once. In total, the top ten clones hold about 3% of the sample.

As concerns this clonotype: The specificity of this receptor is unknown. Per-base qualities were not stored, and no clone one base away is much larger.

This specimen's treatment or condition label, interpreted: live attenuated yellow fever vaccine strain. A standard Ficoll-Paque protocol was used to isolate PBMCs from peripheral blood. CD4 and CD8 T-cell fractions were isolated with Dynabeads CD4 and CD8 positive selection kits. TriZol was used to extract RNA from bulk PBMCs, from CD4 and CD8 fractions, and from dextramer-positive and dextramer-negative fractions. The V and J genes are TRBV20-1 and TRBJ2-7; 7 bases in the junction line up with TRBD1. This TCR came from a man aged 18 to 29 who received the YFV17D yellow fever vaccine. The sample in question was CD4+ T cells sorted from PBMCs, obtained 45 days after the yellow fever booster vaccination. DNA sequence: TGCAGTGCTAGAGCCCGTCCAGGGACAGCCTACGAGCAGTACTTC. This codes for CSARARPGTAYEQYF.